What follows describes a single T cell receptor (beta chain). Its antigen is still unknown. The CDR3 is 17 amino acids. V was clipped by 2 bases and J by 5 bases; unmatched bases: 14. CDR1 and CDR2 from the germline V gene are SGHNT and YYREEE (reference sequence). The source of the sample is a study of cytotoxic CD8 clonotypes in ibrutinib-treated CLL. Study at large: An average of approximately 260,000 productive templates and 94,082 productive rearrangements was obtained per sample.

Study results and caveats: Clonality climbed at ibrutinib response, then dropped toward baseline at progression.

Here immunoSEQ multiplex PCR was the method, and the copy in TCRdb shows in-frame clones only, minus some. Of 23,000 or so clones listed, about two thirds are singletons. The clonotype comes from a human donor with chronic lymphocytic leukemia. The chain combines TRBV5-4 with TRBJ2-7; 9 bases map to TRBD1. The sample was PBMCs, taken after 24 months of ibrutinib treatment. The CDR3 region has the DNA TGTGCCAGCAGCTTCCCAATCCACAGGGGGCGCGTCCACGAGCAGTACTTC. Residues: CASSFPIHRGRVHEQYF.